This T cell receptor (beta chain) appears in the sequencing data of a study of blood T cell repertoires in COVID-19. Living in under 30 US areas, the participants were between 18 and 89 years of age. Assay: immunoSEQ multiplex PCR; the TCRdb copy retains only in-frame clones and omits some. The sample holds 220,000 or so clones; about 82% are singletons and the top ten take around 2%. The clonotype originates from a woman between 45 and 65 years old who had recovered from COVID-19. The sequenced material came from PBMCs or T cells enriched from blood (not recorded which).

Here the CDR3 DNA reads TGTGCCATCAGTGACCCGGACAGGGGCGGTTCCAATGAGCAGTTCTTC. Translating it yields CAISDPDRGGSNEQFF. The chain recombines TRBV10-3 with TRBJ2-1, with 9 positions matching TRBD1. The V gene end was trimmed by 3 bases and the J gene end by 6 bases; junction bases not matched to a gene: 9. The length of the CDR3 is 16 residues. The germline V gene encodes CDR1 ENHRY and CDR2 SYGVKD.